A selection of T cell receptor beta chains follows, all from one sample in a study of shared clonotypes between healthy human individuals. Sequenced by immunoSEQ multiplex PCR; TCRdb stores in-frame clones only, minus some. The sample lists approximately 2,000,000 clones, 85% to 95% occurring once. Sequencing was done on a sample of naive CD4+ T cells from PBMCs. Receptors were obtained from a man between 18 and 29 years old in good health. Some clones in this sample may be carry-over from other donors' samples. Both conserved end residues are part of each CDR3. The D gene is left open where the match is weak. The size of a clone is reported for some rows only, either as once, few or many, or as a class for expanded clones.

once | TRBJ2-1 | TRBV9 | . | CASSGQGREQFF | TGTGCCAGCAGCGGCCAGGGAAGGGAGCAGTTCTTC
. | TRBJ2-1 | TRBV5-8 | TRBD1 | CASNPGQGRGTEQFF | TGTGCCAGCAATCCGGGACAGGGGCGCGGGACTGAGCAGTTCTTC
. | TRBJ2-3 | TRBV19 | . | CASSIQGGEWDTQYF | TGTGCCAGTAGTATACAGGGGGGTGAATGGGATACGCAGTATTTT
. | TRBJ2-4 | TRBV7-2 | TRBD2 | CASSSRGNRGVNIQYF | TGTGCCAGCAGCTCACGAGGCAACCGGGGGGTAAACATTCAGTACTTC
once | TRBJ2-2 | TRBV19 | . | CASSIVERGTGELFF | TGTGCCAGTAGTATAGTCGAACGGGGGACCGGGGAGCTGTTTTTT
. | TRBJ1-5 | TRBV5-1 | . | CASRDSPNQPQHF | TGCGCCAGCAGGGACAGCCCCAATCAGCCCCAGCATTTT
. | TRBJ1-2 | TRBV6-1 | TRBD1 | CASSEGTGVGVYTF | TGTGCCAGCAGTGAGGGGACAGGGGTTGGGGTCTACACCTTC
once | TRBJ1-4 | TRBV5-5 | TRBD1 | CASSLGGTGEKLFF | TGTGCCAGCAGCTTGGGAGGGACAGGAGAAAAACTGTTTTTT
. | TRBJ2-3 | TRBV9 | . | CASSVGGLGGTDTQYF | TGTGCCAGCAGCGTAGGAGGACTCGGGGGCACAGATACGCAGTATTTT
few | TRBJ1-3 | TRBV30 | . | CASSGFSGNTIYF | TGTGCCTCATCGGGGTTCTCTGGAAACACCATATATTTT
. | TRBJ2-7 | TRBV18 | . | CASSPNSGYEQYF | TGTGCCAGCTCACCCAATAGCGGCTACGAGCAGTACTTC
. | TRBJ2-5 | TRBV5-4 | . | CASSLYPTGYQETQYF | TGTGCCAGCAGCTTGTATCCGACAGGTTACCAAGAGACCCAGTACTTC
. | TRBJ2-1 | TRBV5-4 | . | CASSSGERREQFF | TGTGCCAGCAGCTCGGGCGAGAGGCGCGAGCAGTTCTTC
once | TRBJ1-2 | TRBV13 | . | CASRRDIGYGYTF | TGTGCCAGCAGGAGGGATATAGGCTATGGCTACACCTTC
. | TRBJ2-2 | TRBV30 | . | CAWTLDTGELFF | TGTGCCTGGACGTTAGACACCGGGGAGCTGTTTTTT